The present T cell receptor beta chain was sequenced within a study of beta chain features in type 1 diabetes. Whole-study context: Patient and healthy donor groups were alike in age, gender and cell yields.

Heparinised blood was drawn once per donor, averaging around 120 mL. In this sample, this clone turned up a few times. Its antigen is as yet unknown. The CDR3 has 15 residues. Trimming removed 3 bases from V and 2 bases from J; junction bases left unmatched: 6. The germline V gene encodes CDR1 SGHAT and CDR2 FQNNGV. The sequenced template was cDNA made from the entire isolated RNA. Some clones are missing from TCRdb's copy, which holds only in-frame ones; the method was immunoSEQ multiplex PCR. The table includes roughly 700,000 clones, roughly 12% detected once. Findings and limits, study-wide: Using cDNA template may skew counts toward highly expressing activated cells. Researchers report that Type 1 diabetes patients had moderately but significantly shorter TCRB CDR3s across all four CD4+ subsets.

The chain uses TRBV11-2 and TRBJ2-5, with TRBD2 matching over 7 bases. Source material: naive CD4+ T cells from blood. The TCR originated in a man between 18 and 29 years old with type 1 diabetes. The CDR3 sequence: CASSFSGGGQETQYF. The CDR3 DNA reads TGTGCCAGCAGCTTCTCTGGCGGGGGTCAAGAGACCCAGTACTTC.